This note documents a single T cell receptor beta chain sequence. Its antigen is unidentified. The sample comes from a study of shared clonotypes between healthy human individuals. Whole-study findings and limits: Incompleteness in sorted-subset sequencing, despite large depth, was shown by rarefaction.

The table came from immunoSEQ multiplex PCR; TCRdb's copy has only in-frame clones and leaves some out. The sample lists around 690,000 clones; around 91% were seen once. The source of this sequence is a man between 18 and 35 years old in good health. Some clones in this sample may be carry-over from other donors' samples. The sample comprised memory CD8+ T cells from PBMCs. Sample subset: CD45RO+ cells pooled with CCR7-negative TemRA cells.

CDR3 bases: TGTGCCAGCAGTTCATTCCGCGACATTCAGTACTTC. Its protein product is CASSSFRDIQYF. The chain joins TRBV27 to TRBJ2-4; D uncertain. This CDR3 spans 12 amino acids. V was pared by 4 bases and J by 8 bases, with 9 bases between. Per the germline V gene, CDR1 is MNHEY and CDR2 is SMNVEV (reference sequence).